This T cell receptor (beta chain) originates from a study of blood T cells in healthy people across ages. CDR3 length: 15 residues. Germline V gives CDR1 SGDLS, CDR2 YYNGEE. Together with a sample-barcoded 5' primer, a J-beta primer mix was included in a second PCR lasting 7 to 11 cycles. MiXCR, run by TCRdb on the 5' RACE reads, gives a single entry per CDR3 protein. The sample consists of hundreds of thousands of distinct CDR3 sequences, approximately 35% of them appearing once. This clonotype has only a few counts. This clonotype originated in a man younger than 35 in good health. J is TRBJ2-5 and V is TRBV9; the D gene is possibly TRBD2 (6 bases). The assigned J gene may be wrong: the sequence end matches TRBJ2-7 better. The sample consisted of blood. The CDR3 nucleotides are TGTGCCAGCAGCGTAGATCCTAGCGCGGCCTACGAGCAGTACTTC. The encoded protein is CASSVDPSAAYEQYF.